A selection of T cell receptor beta chains follows, all from one sample in a study of cytomegalovirus exposure and HLA in healthy donors. Repertoires were generated with immunoSEQ multiplex PCR, while TCRdb's copy carries only in-frame clones and drops some. The sample lists approximately 190,000 clones, 82% occurring once. The specimen sequenced was PBMCs. These receptors all come from a woman between 18 and 29 years old in good health and CMV-seronegative. Both conserved end residues are part of each CDR3. A D gene is named only where the DNA matches it firmly.

D gene	V gene	J gene	CDR3 protein	CDR3 DNA
NA	TRBV7-9	TRBJ2-2	CASSKGVRSRNGELFF	TGTGCCAGCAGCAAGGGGGTCAGGAGCCGTAACGGGGAGCTGTTTTTT
NA	TRBV28	TRBJ1-5	CASSFEGSNQPQHF	TGTGCCAGCAGTTTCGAGGGAAGCAATCAGCCCCAGCATTTT
NA	TRBV18	TRBJ2-1	CASSPGLWNEQFF	TGTGCCAGCTCACCGGGCCTCTGGAATGAGCAGTTCTTC
NA	TRBV7-9	TRBJ1-4	CASSKDSAEKLFF	TGTGCCAGCAGCAAGGACAGCGCTGAAAAACTGTTTTTT
NA	TRBV16	TRBJ2-1	CASSDGVDEQFF	TGTGCCAGCAGCGACGGGGTGGATGAGCAGTTCTTC
NA	TRBV29-1	TRBJ2-1	CSVLLRGYNEQFF	TGCAGCGTTCTCCTGCGAGGCTACAATGAGCAGTTCTTC
NA	TRBV6-1	TRBJ2-5	CASSPEGATAETQYF	TGTGCCAGCAGCCCAGAAGGGGCAACTGCTGAGACCCAGTACTTC
NA	TRBV15	TRBJ1-1	CATSSRVRNTEAFF	TGTGCCACCAGCAGCAGGGTCCGGAACACTGAAGCTTTCTTT
NA	TRBV19	TRBJ2-3	CASRGTSPSTDTQYF	TGTGCCAGTCGGGGGACTTCCCCTAGCACAGATACGCAGTATTTT
NA	TRBV18	TRBJ1-3	CASSPQVYGGASGNTIYF	TGTGCCAGCTCACCTCAGGTTTACGGGGGAGCATCTGGAAACACCATATATTTT
NA	TRBV7-9	TRBJ2-7	CASIPTESSYEQYF	TGTGCCAGCATCCCCACGGAGAGCTCCTACGAGCAGTACTTC
NA	TRBV4-2	TRBJ2-3	CASSQGTPLYF	TGTGCCAGCAGCCAGGGGACTCCGCTATATTTT
TRBD2	TRBV28	TRBJ2-7	CASSVLAVSYEQYF	TGTGCCAGCAGCGTTCTAGCGGTTTCCTACGAGCAGTACTTC
NA	TRBV6-5	TRBJ2-7	CASSYLGAIEQYF	TGTGCCAGCAGTTATTTGGGGGCAATCGAGCAGTACTTC
NA	TRBV20-1	TRBJ2-1	CSALDNEQFF	TGCAGTGCCCTAGACAATGAGCAGTTCTTC
NA	TRBV6-5	TRBJ2-7	CASSYSSRGHSYEQYF	TGTGCCAGCAGTTACTCATCGCGGGGCCACTCCTACGAGCAGTACTTC
NA	TRBV28	TRBJ1-4	CASGGGNEKLFF	TGTGCCAGCGGGGGAGGGAATGAAAAACTGTTTTTT
NA	TRBV27	TRBJ2-1	CASSSLYEQFF	TGTGCCAGCAGTTCTCTATACGAGCAGTTCTTC
NA	TRBV6-5	TRBJ1-1	CASTVEGGTEAFF	TGTGCCAGCACAGTGGAGGGAGGGACTGAAGCTTTCTTT
NA	TRBV28	TRBJ2-7	CASSSSLGVREQYF	TGTGCCAGCAGTTCTTCCCTCGGGGTAAGGGAGCAGTACTTC
TRBD1	TRBV28	TRBJ2-7	CASLGQLTYEQYF	TGTGCCAGCTTGGGACAGCTAACCTACGAGCAGTACTTC